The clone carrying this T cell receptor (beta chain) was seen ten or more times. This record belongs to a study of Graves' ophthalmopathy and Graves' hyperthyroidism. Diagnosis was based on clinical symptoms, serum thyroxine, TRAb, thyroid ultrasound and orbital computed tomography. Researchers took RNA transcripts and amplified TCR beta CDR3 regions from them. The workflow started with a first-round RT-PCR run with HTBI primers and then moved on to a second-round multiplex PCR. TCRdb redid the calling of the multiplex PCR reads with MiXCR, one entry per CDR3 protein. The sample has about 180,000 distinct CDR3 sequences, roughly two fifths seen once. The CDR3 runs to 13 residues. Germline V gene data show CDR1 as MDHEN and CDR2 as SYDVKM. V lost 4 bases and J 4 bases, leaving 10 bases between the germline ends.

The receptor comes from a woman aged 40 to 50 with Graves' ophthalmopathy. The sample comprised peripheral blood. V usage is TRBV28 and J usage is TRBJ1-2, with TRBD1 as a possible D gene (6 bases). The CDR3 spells CASSSGQTYGYTF. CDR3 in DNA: TGTGCCAGCAGTTCCGGACAGACCTATGGCTACACCTTC.